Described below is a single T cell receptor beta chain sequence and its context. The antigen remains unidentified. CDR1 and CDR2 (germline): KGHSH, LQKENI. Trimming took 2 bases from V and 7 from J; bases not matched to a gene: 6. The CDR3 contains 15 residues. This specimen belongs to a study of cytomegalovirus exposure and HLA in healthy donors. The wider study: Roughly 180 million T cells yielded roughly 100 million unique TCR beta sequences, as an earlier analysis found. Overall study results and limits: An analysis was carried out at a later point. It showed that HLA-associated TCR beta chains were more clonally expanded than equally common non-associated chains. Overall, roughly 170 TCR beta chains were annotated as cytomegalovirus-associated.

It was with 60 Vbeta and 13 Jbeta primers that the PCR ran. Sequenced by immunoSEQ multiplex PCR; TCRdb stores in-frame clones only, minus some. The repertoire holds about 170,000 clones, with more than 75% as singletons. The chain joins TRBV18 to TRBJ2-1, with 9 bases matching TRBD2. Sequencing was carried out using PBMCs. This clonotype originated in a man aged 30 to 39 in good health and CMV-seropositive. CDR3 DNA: TGTGCCAGCTCACCAGGAGGACTAGCGTGGAATGAGCAGTTCTTC. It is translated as CASSPGGLAWNEQFF.